A single sample gave rise to the 32 T cell receptor beta chains below, sequenced in a study of blood T cell repertoires in COVID-19. Assay used: immunoSEQ multiplex PCR; TCRdb lists only in-frame clones, some missing. This repertoire shows approximately 52,000 clones, less than 95% found once; its top ten account for around 3.2%. Sequencing was done on a sample of peripheral blood. All receptors derive from a human donor in a cohort sampled during active COVID-19.

The CDR3 coding sequence is TGTGCCAGCAGCCCCGGACAGGGTAGCTCCTATAATTCACCCCTCCACTTT. Translation: CASSPGQGSSYNSPLHF. V is TRBV7-9 and J is TRBJ1-6; 8 bases map to TRBD1. The CDR3 has 17 amino acids. CDR1 is SEHNR, CDR2 FQNEAQ, per germline (reference sequence). V gave up 5 bases and J gave up 0 bases; unmatched junction bases: 6.

V usage is TRBV24-1 and J usage is TRBJ2-3; TRBD1 is a possible D gene (6 bases). V was shortened by 5 bases and J by 6 bases, with 11 bases between the two germline ends. The CDR3 runs to 13 residues. Germline V gene data show CDR1 as KGHDR and CDR2 as SFDVKD. This CDR3 is CATSGPRGDTQYF. The CDR3 DNA follows: TGTGCCACCAGTGGCCCAAGGGGGGATACGCAGTATTTT.

The gene calls are TRBV9 and TRBJ1-6; 7 nucleotides match TRBD1. Unmatched junction bases numbered 10, after V lost 0 bases and J lost 10 bases. Germline V gives CDR1 SGDLS, CDR2 YYNGEE. The CDR3 sequence is 16 residues long. Here the CDR3 reads CASSVGVGGDVSPLHF. The CDR3 nucleotides read TGTGCCAGCAGCGTAGGGGTAGGGGGCGATGTATCACCCCTCCACTTT.

This CDR3 reads CARSLNYQLTDTQYF. CDR3 DNA: TGTGCCAGAAGCTTAAACTATCAGCTAACAGATACGCAGTATTTT. V is TRBV5-3 and J is TRBJ2-3; D uncertain. TRBV5-3 is an ORF, and what it does is uncertain. The CDR3 sequence is 15 residues long. V was clipped by 2 bases and J by 3 bases, with 13 bases between them.

The chain links TRBV5-6 to TRBJ2-5, with D possibly TRBD2 on 5 matching bases. The CDR3 has 13 amino acids. Between the trimmed V and J ends, which lost 0 bases and 4 bases, there was a span of 7 bases. Germline CDR1 and CDR2: SGHDT and YYEEEE. CDR3 DNA: TGTGCCAGCAGCTTGGCCGCGGGAGAGACCCAGTACTTC. This codes for CASSLAAGETQYF.

The CDR3 sequence is CASSLVAGGGNEQFF. DNA for the CDR3: TGCGCCAGCAGCTTGGTAGCGGGAGGTGGGAATGAGCAGTTCTTC. The V and J genes are TRBV5-1 and TRBJ2-1, with 10 bases that match TRBD2. Germline V gene data show CDR1 as SGHRS and CDR2 as YFSETQ. This CDR3 is built from 15 residues. V was pared by 0 bases and J by 7 bases, with 4 bases of the junction left unmatched.

The chain links TRBV5-5 to TRBJ1-1; 10 bases fit TRBD1. Trimming at V came to 4 bases and at J to 1 base, leaving 13 bases not matched to a gene. In germline, CDR1 is SGHKS, CDR2 YYEKEE (reference sequence). The CDR3 contains 18 residues. The CDR3 DNA follows: TGTGCCAGCAGCCCAACCGGGACAGGGGTTATCGAGAACACTGAAGCTTTCTTT. It specifies CASSPTGTGVIENTEAFF.

This CDR3 is CASSKLDRNEKLFF. The DNA for the CDR3 is TGTGCCAGCAGTAAACTCGACAGAAATGAAAAACTGTTTTTT. The chain couples TRBV28 to TRBJ1-4, with TRBD1 as a possible D gene (5 bases). The CDR3 is 14 residues long. The V and J ends lost 5 bases and 5 bases respectively, with 12 bases between them. Germline CDR1 reads MDHEN; CDR2 reads SYDVKM.

CDR3 sequence (DNA): TGTGCCAGAAAGGAAGGATCCGGGACAGGGATTTCCTATACGCAGTATTTT. Translated: CARKEGSGTGISYTQYF. The rearrangement links TRBV19 to TRBJ2-3, with TRBD1 matching 9 bases. J was trimmed by 7 bases and V by 9 bases; bases with no gene match: 20. CDR1 LNHDA and CDR2 SQIVND come from the germline V gene (reference sequence). This CDR3 has 17 amino acids. Full variable domain (missing parts from reference TRBV19 and TRBJ2-3): DGGITQSPKYLFRKEGQNVTLSCEQNLNHDAMYWYRQDPGQGLRLIYYSQIVNDFQKGDIAEGYSVSREKKESFPLTVTSAQKNPTAFYLCARKEGSGTGISYTQYFGPGTRLTVL.

This rearrangement joins TRBV18 to TRBJ1-6, with TRBD1 matching 8 bases. Germline-derived CDR1 and CDR2 are KGHSH and LQKENI. The CDR3 covers 17 residues. Trimming at V came to 6 bases and at J to 5 bases, leaving 12 bases not matched to a gene. Here the CDR3 reads CASSLGQGARDNSPLHF. The DNA for the CDR3 is TGTGCCAGCTCTCTCGGTCAGGGGGCGCGGGATAATTCACCCCTCCACTTT.

The chain has TRBV5-1 and TRBJ2-5, with 8 bases identical to TRBD2. Germline CDR1 reads SGHRS; CDR2 reads YFSETQ. V lost 4 bases, J lost 0 bases, and 11 bases stayed unmatched. The CDR3 loop spans 17 amino acids. CDR3 region: CASSGGRPITYQETQYF. The CDR3 DNA reads as TGCGCCAGCAGCGGCGGGAGGCCTATCACGTACCAAGAGACCCAGTACTTC.

This rearrangement joins TRBV28 to TRBJ1-1; 7 bases map to TRBD1. The CDR3 is 18 residues long. The germline V gene encodes CDR1 MDHEN and CDR2 SYDVKM. J gave up 4 bases and V 2 bases, and 16 bases lay outside the gene matches. The CDR3 region is CASSLILTSRGRGTEAFF. The CDR3 DNA is TGTGCCAGCAGTTTAATTCTAACTTCAAGGGGGCGCGGCACTGAAGCTTTCTTT.

The gene calls are TRBV7-3 and TRBJ2-3; 7 bases fit TRBD2. V lost 5 bases and J lost 1; bases outside the gene matches: 9. Per germline, CDR1 SGHTA and CDR2 FQGTGA. The CDR3 totals 16 residues. Here the CDR3 reads CASSLGRGRGTDTQYF. The CDR3 bases are TGTGCCAGCAGCCTGGGGAGGGGTCGAGGCACAGATACGCAGTATTTT.

This clone was observed a handful of times. The chain carries TRBV14 and TRBJ2-7; 9 positions agree with TRBD2. The CDR3 covers 15 residues. The ends lost 2 bases at V and 2 bases at J; junction bases unmatched: 4. The germline V gene encodes CDR1 SGHDN and CDR2 FVKESK. The CDR3 DNA reads TGTGCCAGCAGCCAATTTTTAGCGGGAGCCTACGAGCAGTACTTC. Residues: CASSQFLAGAYEQYF.

The rearrangement uses TRBV6-2 or TRBV6-3 and TRBJ1-6; D ambiguous. Trimming removed 2 bases from V and 10 bases from J, with 9 bases in between. This CDR3 spans 13 amino acids. Germline loops: CDR1 MNHEY, CDR2 SVGEGT. CDR3 bases: TGTGCCAGCAGTTACACCCGCGGATCACCCCTCCACTTT. It translates to CASSYTRGSPLHF.

The rearrangement links TRBV19 to TRBJ2-7, with D uncertain. The germline V gene encodes CDR1 LNHDA and CDR2 SQIVND (reference sequence). The ends were cut back, 0 bases at V and 6 bases at J, with 15 bases in the middle. CDR3 length equals 15 residues. The CDR3 region is CASSIDGRVISEQYF. CDR3 nucleotide sequence: TGTGCCAGTAGTATAGATGGTAGAGTAATTTCCGAGCAGTACTTC.

This chain joins TRBV11-3 and TRBJ1-1; D is unresolved. Per the germline V gene, CDR1 is SGHNT and CDR2 is YENEEA. With 5 bases removed from V and 4 bases from J, the gap between germline ends came to 11 bases. The CDR3 is 13 residues long. Here the CDR3 reads CASSPDSGTEAFF. In DNA form, the CDR3 reads TGTGCCAGCAGCCCTGATTCAGGCACTGAAGCTTTCTTT.

The genes are TRBV4-1 and TRBJ2-7, with 10 bases lining up with TRBD2. Germline V CDR1 and CDR2: MGHRA, YSYEKL. The length of the CDR3 is 15 residues. V gave up 0 bases and J gave up 3 bases; unmatched junction bases: 2. CDR3 coding DNA: TGCGCCAGCAGCCAAGACGCTAGCGGGAGCTACGAGCAGTACTTC. Translating it yields CASSQDASGSYEQYF.

Here the CDR3 reads CASSGGQGKEKLFF. The CDR3 DNA is TGTGCCAGCAGTGGGGGACAGGGAAAGGAAAAACTGTTTTTT. The gene calls are TRBV2 and TRBJ1-4; 9 nucleotides agree with TRBD1. Germline V gene lookup returns CDR1 SNHLY and CDR2 FYNNEI. Germline trimming cut 4 bases from V and 8 bases from J; bases unmatched to any gene: 5. This CDR3 spans 14 amino acids. The whole variable domain, remainder taken from reference TRBV2 and TRBJ1-4, is EPEVTQTPSHQVTQMGQEVILRCVPISNHLYFYWYRQILGQKVEFLVSFYNNEISEKSEIFDDQFSVERPDGSNFTLKIRSTKLEDSAMYFCASSGGQGKEKLFFGSGTQLSVL.

The genes are TRBV19 and TRBJ1-3, with a tentative D call TRBD1 (5 bases). This CDR3 is 17 amino acids long. Per germline, CDR1 LNHDA and CDR2 SQIVND (reference sequence). V was pared by 3 bases and J by 2 bases, with 17 bases between. This CDR3 reads CASSILEQERTGNTIYF. In DNA, the CDR3 is TGTGCCAGTAGTATTCTTGAACAGGAGAGGACTGGAAACACCATATATTTT.

The J gene is TRBJ1-1, the V gene TRBV9, with 8 positions matching TRBD1. This CDR3 is 17 amino acids long. Germline lookup yields CDR1 SGDLS and CDR2 YYNGEE. Losses at the gene ends were 4 bases for V and 0 bases for J; bases not matched to a gene: 11. The CDR3 nucleotides are TGTGCCAGCAGCAACAAGAGAGGGACAGGACTGAACACTGAAGCTTTCTTT. Residues: CASSNKRGTGLNTEAFF.

The gene calls are TRBV14 and TRBJ2-1; TRBD1 is a possible D gene (6 bases). CDR3 length: 17 amino acids. CDR1 is SGHDN, CDR2 FVKESK, per germline. V lost 2 bases, J lost 2 bases, and 16 bases lay in between. The CDR3 sequence: CASSQKQGFGTYNEQFF. CDR3 DNA: TGTGCCAGCAGCCAAAAACAGGGTTTCGGGACCTACAATGAGCAGTTCTTC.

This clone occurred a few times. The chain carries TRBV15 and TRBJ2-2; 8 bases are shared with TRBD1. Trimming cost V 3 bases and J 3 bases; bases outside gene matches: 0. The CDR3 runs 14 residues. From germline, CDR1 is LNHNV and CDR2 YYDKDF (reference sequence). This CDR3 reads CATSRTGDTGELFF. The CDR3 nucleotides read TGTGCCACCAGCAGGACAGGGGACACCGGGGAGCTGTTTTTT.

The chain is built from TRBV11-2 and TRBJ1-2, with 10 nucleotides matching TRBD1. Germline CDR1 is SGHAT and CDR2 is FQNNGV. The V and J ends lost 5 bases and 3 bases, in that order; junction bases with no gene match: 18. CDR3 size: 19 residues. CDR3 sequence (DNA): TGTGCCAGCAGCCAGATTAGACAGGGGGCTCCCACAAAGGACTATGGCTACACCTTC. Translation gives CASSQIRQGAPTKDYGYTF.

This clone was seen a single time. The CDR3: CASSPTGGSSYNEQFF. The CDR3 region has the DNA TGTGCCAGCTCACCAACCGGGGGAAGCTCCTACAATGAGCAGTTCTTC. The V call is TRBV18, the J call TRBJ2-1; tentatively, D is TRBD2 (6 bases). Germline V CDR1 and CDR2: KGHSH, LQKENI. Trimming removed 2 bases from V and 0 bases from J, with 11 bases in between. The CDR3 contains 16 residues. Combining the CDR3 with reference TRBV18 and TRBJ2-1 gives the whole variable domain NAGVMQNPRHLVRRRGQEARLRCSPMKGHSHVYWYRQLPEEGLKFMVYLQKENIIDESGMPKERFSAEFPKEGPSILRIQQVVRGDSAAYFCASSPTGGSSYNEQFFGPGTRLTVL.

This sequence joins TRBV3-1 (or the pseudogene TRBV3-2) and TRBJ2-7; 9 nucleotides line up with TRBD1. The CDR3 totals 15 residues. Germline assignment: CDR1 LGHDT and CDR2 YNNKEL (reference sequence). J gave up 5 bases and V 4 bases, and 9 bases lay outside the gene matches. In DNA, the CDR3 is TGTGCCAGCAGCCGGGACAGGGTAACTTTCCACGAGCAGTACTTC. Translating it yields CASSRDRVTFHEQYF.

The rearrangement joins TRBV24-1 to TRBJ1-1; D may be TRBD1 (6 bases). With 7 bases removed from V and 5 bases from J, the gap between germline ends came to 13 bases. The CDR3 runs to 13 residues. CDR1 and CDR2 from the germline V gene are KGHDR and SFDVKD. The CDR3 region is CATSSLGQTEAFF. CDR3 sequence (DNA): TGTGCCACCAGCTCCCTCGGACAGACTGAAGCTTTCTTT.

The gene calls are TRBV5-5 and TRBJ2-3; tentative D call: TRBD1 (6 bases). Trimming removed 3 bases at V and 4 bases at J, with 15 bases between. This CDR3 spans 15 amino acids. Germline V CDR1 and CDR2: SGHKS, YYEKEE (reference sequence). CDR3: CASSWDTFSSDTQYF. DNA for the CDR3: TGTGCCAGCAGCTGGGACACTTTTTCGTCAGATACGCAGTATTTT.

The rearrangement joins TRBV6-1 to TRBJ2-2; TRBD2 aligns across 10 bases. Germline-derived CDR1 and CDR2 are MNHNS and SASEGT. The CDR3 runs to 15 residues. V lost 3 bases, J lost 4 bases, and 2 bases stayed unmatched. The CDR3 bases are TGTGCCAGCAGTGATTTAGCGGGGGGCACCGGGGAGCTGTTTTTT. Its protein product is CASSDLAGGTGELFF.

The chain links TRBV30 to TRBJ1-1, with D perhaps matching TRBD1 (5 bases). The CDR3 is made up of 14 amino acids. CDR1 GTSNPN and CDR2 SVGIG come from the germline V gene (reference sequence). Trimming stripped 0 bases from V and 4 bases from J, with 12 bases between. The CDR3 loop reads CAWSVGPRGTEAFF. In DNA, the CDR3 is TGTGCCTGGAGTGTCGGTCCTAGGGGCACTGAAGCTTTCTTT.

The chain employs TRBV7-6 and TRBJ2-1; tentative D call: TRBD1 (8 bases). The CDR3 loop spans 15 amino acids. V lost 6 bases, J lost 7 bases, and 19 bases lay in between. CDR1 is SGHVS and CDR2 is FNYEAQ in the germline V gene. The DNA of the CDR3 is TGTGCCAGCAGTCAAACCGGACAGGGAGGGAATGAGCAGTTCTTC. It translates to CASSQTGQGGNEQFF.

The chain combines TRBV6-5 with TRBJ2-3; 7 bases match TRBD2. V trimming: 2 bases; J trimming: 0 bases; junction bases outside the gene matches: 2. The germline CDR1 and CDR2 sequences are MNHEY and SVGAGI. CDR3 length equals 15 residues. CDR3 DNA sequence: TGTGCCAGCAGTTACCGGGGGGTCAGCACAGATACGCAGTATTTT. Amino acids: CASSYRGVSTDTQYF.